This T cell receptor beta chain was sequenced for a study of human T cells and chemical hapten exposure. Study details: Affected patients, primarily female, had alopecia areata, totalis or universalis.

Stated time point: patch test 2, 6 weeks after DPC sensitization. Treatment indicated: therapeutic diphenylcyclopropenone sensitization with weekly scalp DPC. Participating donors were patients with alopecia, aged 18 to 70 years, considered appropriate candidates for DPC. What the library attached to individual cDNA molecules were unique molecular identifiers. TCRdb used MiXCR to reprocess the RACE reads, holding one entry per CDR3 protein. The sample has approximately 85,000 distinct CDR3 sequences; about a tenth are singletons. The CDR3 runs 16 residues. Germline loops: CDR1 SGHTA, CDR2 FQGTGA. This clonotype was counted a few times. One end of the junction varies from germline; a read error may be responsible.

The V call is TRBV7-3, the J call TRBJ2-2; the D is unclear. Source: whole blood, taken in connection with sensitization to the hapten diphenylcyclopropenone (DPC). The sequence came from a woman in her twenties or thirties with alopecia areata. Some clones in this sample may be carry-over from other donors' samples. CDR3 region: CVSSLSSRGGTGELFF. The CDR3 nucleotides read TGTGTCAGCAGCTTAAGTAGCCGAGGCGGCACCGGGGAGCTGTTTTTT.